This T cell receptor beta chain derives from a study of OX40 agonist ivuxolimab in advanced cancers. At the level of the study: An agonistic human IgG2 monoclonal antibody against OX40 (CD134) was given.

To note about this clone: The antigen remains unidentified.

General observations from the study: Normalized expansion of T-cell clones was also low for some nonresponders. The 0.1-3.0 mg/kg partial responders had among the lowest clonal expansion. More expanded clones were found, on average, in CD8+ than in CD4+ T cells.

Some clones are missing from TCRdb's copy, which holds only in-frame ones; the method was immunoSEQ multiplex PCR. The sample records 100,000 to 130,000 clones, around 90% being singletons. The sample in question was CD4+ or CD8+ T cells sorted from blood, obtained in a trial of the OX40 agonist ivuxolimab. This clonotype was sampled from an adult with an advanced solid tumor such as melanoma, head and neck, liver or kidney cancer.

The CDR3 protein is CASSPTGWNYGYTF. CDR3 sequence (DNA): TGTGCCAGCAGCCCCACAGGGTGGAACTATGGCTACACCTTC. The chain carries TRBV6-6 and TRBJ1-2; tentative D call: TRBD1 (6 bases). CDR1 is MNHNY and CDR2 is SVGAGI in the germline V gene (reference sequence). Trimming removed 6 bases at V and 2 bases at J, with 13 bases between. This CDR3 is built from 14 residues.